Each of the 11 T cell receptor beta chains below was sequenced from the same sample in a study of T cells in Graves' hyperthyroidism and ophthalmopathy. Amplification targeted TCR beta CDR3 regions from RNA transcripts. In the first-round RT-PCR of the TCR CDR3, the HTBI primer set was used. TCRdb reanalysed the multiplex PCR reads using MiXCR and keeps one entry per CDR3 protein. The data contain about 300,000 distinct CDR3 sequences, roughly 13% of them seen just once; the ten biggest clones take up 6.5% to 10%. The source material was blood. The receptors were sampled from a woman aged 40-49 years with Graves' hyperthyroidism.

This clonotype was seen a single time. This may be a read error, as it is one base from a much larger clone. V gene TRBV2 combines with J gene TRBJ2-2, with D possibly matching TRBD1 (6 bases). In germline, CDR1 is SNHLY, CDR2 FYNNEI. CDR3 length equals 14 residues. V lost 5 bases and J 3 bases, leaving 10 bases between the germline ends. CDR3 sequence: CASSWDTYTGELFF. The CDR3 region has the DNA TGTGCCAGCAGTTGGGACACCTACACCGGGGAGCTGTTTTTT.

Ten or more counts support this clonotype. This sequence joins TRBV7-2 and TRBJ2-7; 7 nucleotides match TRBD2. The junction had 5 bases not matched to a gene; V was cut back by 3 bases and J by 3 bases. This CDR3 comprises 14 residues. Germline CDR1 is SGHTA and CDR2 is FQGNSA. The CDR3 region is CASSFGAGDYEQYF. Here the CDR3 DNA reads TGTGCCAGCAGCTTTGGGGCGGGAGACTACGAGCAGTACTTC. The variable domain in full, completed from reference TRBV7-2 and TRBJ2-7, reads GAGVSQSPSNKVTEKGKDVELRCDPISGHTALYWYRQSLGQGLEFLIYFQGNSAPDKSGLPSDRFSAERTGGSVSTLTIQRTQQEDSAVYLCASSFGAGDYEQYFGPGTRLTVT.

This clonotype was seen ten or more times. This chain uses TRBV20-1 with TRBJ2-3; the D gene is possibly TRBD1 (6 bases). Trimming pared 6 bases from V and 1 base from J, leaving 8 bases between. Germline CDR1 reads DFQATT; CDR2 reads SNEGSKA (reference sequence). CDR3 length: 12 amino acids. DNA for the CDR3: TGCAGTGCACGACAGGGCACAGATACGCAGTATTTT. Translation gives CSARQGTDTQYF.

This clonotype showed up many times. The genes are TRBV7-8 and TRBJ2-3; D call uncertain. Germline V gene lookup returns CDR1 SGHVS and CDR2 FQNEAQ. The V end lost 8 bases, the J end lost 1 base, and 7 bases lay between the germline ends. CDR3 length equals 12 residues. For the CDR3, the DNA is TGTGCCAGCGAGTCGGGCACAGATACGCAGTATTTT. It specifies CASESGTDTQYF.

The chain joins TRBV10-3 to TRBJ2-2; D gene ambiguous. V lost 3 bases and J 2 bases, leaving 4 bases between the germline ends. This CDR3 contains 13 residues. Germline CDR1 reads ENHRY; CDR2 reads SYGVKD. The DNA for the CDR3 is TGTGCCATCAGTGACCCCAACACCGGGGAGCTGTTTTTT. As protein: CAISDPNTGELFF.

This clonotype was counted only a few times. A read error is possible here, since a much larger clone lies one base away. V and J are TRBV7-8 and TRBJ1-2, with D tentatively TRBD1 (5 bases). This CDR3 contains 12 residues. Germline V gives CDR1 SGHVS, CDR2 FQNEAQ. The germline V and J ends were trimmed by 8 bases and 6 bases, with 13 bases remaining between them. The CDR3 is CASRRGSDGYTF. The CDR3, as DNA: TGTGCCAGCCGCCGGGGGAGTGATGGCTACACCTTC.

This clonotype was detected many times. The V gene is TRBV9, the J gene TRBJ1-1; TRBD1 agrees at 7 bases. With 0 bases clipped from V and 0 bases from J, the junction kept 5 bases outside the gene matches. Per the germline V gene, CDR1 is SGDLS and CDR2 is YYNGEE. This CDR3 is 16 amino acids long. The CDR3 nucleotides are TGTGCCAGCAGCGTAGCCGCAGGGGGAATGAACACTGAAGCTTTCTTT. Translated, it gives CASSVAAGGMNTEAFF.

The chain is built from TRBV28 and TRBJ2-4; TRBD2 matches at 7 bases. Germline V CDR1 and CDR2: MDHEN, SYDVKM. CDR3 length equals 12 residues. The ends lost 6 bases at V and 9 bases at J; junction bases unmatched: 5. CDR3 sequence reads: CASSDGRGIQYF. The CDR3 DNA follows: TGTGCCAGCAGCGATGGGAGGGGCATTCAGTACTTC.

The chain recombines TRBV7-9 with TRBJ2-6; TRBD1 might be the D (6 bases). The length of the CDR3 is 15 residues. V gave up 5 bases and J gave up 5 bases, with 13 bases separating them. Germline V CDR1 and CDR2: SEHNR, FQNEAQ (reference sequence). CDR3 sequence (DNA): TGTGCCAGCAGCACCTCAGGGGTTAGGGCCAACGTCCTGACTTTC. Translated, it gives CASSTSGVRANVLTF.

This clonotype was detected only a few times. V and J are TRBV7-8 and TRBJ2-6, with TRBD1 matching over 9 bases. V shed 6 bases, J shed 0 bases, and the junction held 6 bases outside the gene matches. Per the germline V gene, CDR1 is SGHVS and CDR2 is FQNEAQ. There are 17 residues in the CDR3. CDR3 region: CASRQGAVISGANVLTF. The CDR3 DNA is TGTGCCAGCAGACAGGGGGCGGTGATCTCTGGGGCCAACGTCCTGACTTTC.

Details on this clonotype: The CDR3 carries no conserved terminal phenylalanine or tryptophan, so it likely arises from a read error. This chain joins TRBV11-3 and TRBJ1-1; 8 nucleotides agree with TRBD1. The CDR3 has 14 amino acids. Germline loops: CDR1 SGHNT, CDR2 YENEEA. V gave up 7 bases and J gave up 3 bases; unmatched junction bases: 7. The CDR3 nucleotides are TGTGCCAGCATTCGACAGGGGTACGACACTGAAGCTTTCTCT. Its translation: CASIRQGYDTEAFS.